The rows below give T cell receptor beta chains drawn from one sample of a study of blood T cell repertoires in COVID-19. The repertoire was sequenced with immunoSEQ multiplex PCR; TCRdb's copy has only in-frame clones and lacks some. The table shows 200,000 to 300,000 clones, with about 87% occurring only once. The specimen sequenced was peripheral blood. The source of these receptors is a woman between 40 and 50 years old with acute or convalescent COVID-19. CDR3s include the opening cysteine and the closing phenylalanine or tryptophan. The D gene is left open where the match is weak. Clone size appears in some rows only: once, few, many, or a class for an expanded clone.

DNA,CDR3,D,size,V,J
TGTGCCAGTAGTAGTCTCGGGGAGACCCAGTACTTC,CASSSLGETQYF,NA,NA,TRBV19,TRBJ2-5
TGTGCCAGCAGTTTAAGTGCCTTCAGGGGCAATCAGCCCCAGCATTTT,CASSLSAFRGNQPQHF,NA,NA,TRBV27,TRBJ1-5
TGTGCCAGCAGTGTTCGACAGGGAGATGGCTACACCTTC,CASSVRQGDGYTF,TRBD1,NA,TRBV25-1,TRBJ1-2
TGCGCCAGCAGCTTGGGCCAGGCAGAGACCCAGTACTTC,CASSLGQAETQYF,NA,once,TRBV5-1,TRBJ2-5
TGTGCCAGTAACGCGGTTGGCAATCAGCCCCAGCATTTT,CASNAVGNQPQHF,NA,NA,TRBV19,TRBJ1-5
TGTGCCAGCAGCTATGGGACAGGGTTAGAGACCCAGTACTTC,CASSYGTGLETQYF,TRBD1,NA,TRBV7-9,TRBJ2-5
TGTGCCTGGAGTGTACAGGGGACATATGGAAACACCATATATTTT,CAWSVQGTYGNTIYF,TRBD1,NA,TRBV30,TRBJ1-3
TGTGCCAGCAGCTTAGGCGGCCAATTACAAGAGACCCAGTACTTC,CASSLGGQLQETQYF,NA,NA,TRBV7-6,TRBJ2-5
TGTGCCAGCAGTTTTACACCCGGGGAGCTGTTTTTT,CASSFTPGELFF,NA,NA,TRBV12-3/TRBV12-4,TRBJ2-2
TGCGCCAGCAGCCCGGGGGACAGTTCAAAAAGGACCTTC,CASSPGDSSKRTF,TRBD1,NA,TRBV5-1,TRBJ1-2